This TCR beta chain was sequenced during a study of T-cell memory formation after mild COVID-19. Study conclusions and caveats: Second-wave clones reaching peak frequency on day 37 lacked confirmed SARS-CoV-2 specificity.

A word on this clonotype: Antigen: not known.

One entry per CDR3 protein, called by TCRdb with MiXCR from the 5' RACE reads. The data show some 180,000 distinct CDR3 sequences, about a fifth seen once. The specimen sequenced was PBMCs or a T cell subset sorted from them (not recorded which). This receptor was taken from a man younger than 35 who had mild COVID-19 (a few samples of this study predate the infection). Cell type and time point are not known.

In nucleotides, the CDR3 is TGTGCCAGCACCTCGGACATGTATGGCTACACCTTC. Translating gives CASTSDMYGYTF. V and J are TRBV6-6 and TRBJ1-2, with D tentatively TRBD1 (5 bases). The CDR3 runs to 12 residues. The V gene's germline CDR1 is MNHNY and CDR2 SVGAGI (reference sequence). V lost 7 bases, J lost 5 bases, and 11 bases lay in between.